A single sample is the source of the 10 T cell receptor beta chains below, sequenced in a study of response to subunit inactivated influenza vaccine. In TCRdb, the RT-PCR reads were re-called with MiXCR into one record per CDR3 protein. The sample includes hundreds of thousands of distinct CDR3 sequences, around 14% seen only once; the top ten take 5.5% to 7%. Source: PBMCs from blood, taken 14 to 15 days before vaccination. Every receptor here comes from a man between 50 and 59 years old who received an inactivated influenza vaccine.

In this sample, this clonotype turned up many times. CDR3 nucleotides: TGCGCCAGCAGTGGGAGGGGGATTAACGAGCAGTACTTC. Its protein product is CASSGRGINEQYF. The chain is built from TRBV10-2 and TRBJ2-7; the D gene could be TRBD1 or TRBD2 (6 bases each). There are 13 residues in the CDR3. Looked up from germline, CDR1 is WSHSY and CDR2 is SAAADI. The V end was cut by 4 bases, the J end by 5 bases, with 12 bases between.

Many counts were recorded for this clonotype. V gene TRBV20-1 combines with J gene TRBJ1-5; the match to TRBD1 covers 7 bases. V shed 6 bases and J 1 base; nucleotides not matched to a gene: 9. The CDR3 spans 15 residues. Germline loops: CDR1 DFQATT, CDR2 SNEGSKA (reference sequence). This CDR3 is CSAPLPGGSNQPQHF. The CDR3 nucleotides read TGCAGTGCCCCATTGCCAGGGGGGAGCAATCAGCCCCAGCATTTT.

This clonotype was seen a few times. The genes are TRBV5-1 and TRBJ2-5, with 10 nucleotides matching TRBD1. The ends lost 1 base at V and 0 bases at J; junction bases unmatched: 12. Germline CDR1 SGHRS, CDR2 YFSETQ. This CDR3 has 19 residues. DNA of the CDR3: TGCGCCAGCAGCTTGCTATTGTGGGACAGGGGAAAGTACCAAGAGACCCAGTACTTC. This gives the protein CASSLLLWDRGKYQETQYF.

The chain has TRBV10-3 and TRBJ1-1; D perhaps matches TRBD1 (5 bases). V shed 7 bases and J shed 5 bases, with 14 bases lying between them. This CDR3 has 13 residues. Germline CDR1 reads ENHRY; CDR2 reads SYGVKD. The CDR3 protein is CAIIPDGGTEAFF. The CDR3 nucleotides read TGTGCCATCATCCCGGATGGGGGGACTGAAGCTTTCTTT.

The CDR3 sequence: CASNYGQGSEQYF. CDR3 in DNA: TGTGCCAGCAACTACGGACAGGGGTCCGAGCAGTACTTC. The genes are TRBV3-1 and TRBJ2-7; TRBD1 agrees at 9 bases. The germline V gene encodes CDR1 LGHDT and CDR2 YNNKEL (reference sequence). This CDR3 is 13 amino acids long. V was pared by 7 bases and J by 6 bases, with 7 bases of the junction left unmatched.

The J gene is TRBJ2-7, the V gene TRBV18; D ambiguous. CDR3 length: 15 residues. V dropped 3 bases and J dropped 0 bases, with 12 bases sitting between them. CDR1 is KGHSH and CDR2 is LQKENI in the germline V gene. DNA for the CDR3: TGTGCCAGCTCACCTTCTTACGGCTTCTCCTACGAGCAGTACTTC. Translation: CASSPSYGFSYEQYF.

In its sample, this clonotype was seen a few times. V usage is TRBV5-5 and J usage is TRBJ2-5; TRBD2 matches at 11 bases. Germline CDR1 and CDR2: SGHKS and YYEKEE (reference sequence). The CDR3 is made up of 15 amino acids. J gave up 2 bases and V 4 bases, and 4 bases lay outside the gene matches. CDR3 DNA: TGTGCCAGCAGCCCTAGCGGGGGGCGACAAGAGACCCAGTACTTC. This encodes CASSPSGGRQETQYF.

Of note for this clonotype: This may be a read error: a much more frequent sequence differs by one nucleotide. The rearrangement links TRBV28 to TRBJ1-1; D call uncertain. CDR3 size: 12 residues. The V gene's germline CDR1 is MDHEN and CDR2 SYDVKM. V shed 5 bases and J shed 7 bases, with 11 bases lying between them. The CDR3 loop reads CASSTVYIEAFF. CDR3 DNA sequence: TGTGCCAGCAGTACCGTGTACATTGAAGCTTTCTTT.

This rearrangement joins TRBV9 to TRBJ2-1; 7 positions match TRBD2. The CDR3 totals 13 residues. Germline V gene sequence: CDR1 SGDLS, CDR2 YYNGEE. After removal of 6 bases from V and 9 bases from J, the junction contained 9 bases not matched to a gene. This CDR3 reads CASTSRASGEQFF. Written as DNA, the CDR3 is TGTGCCAGCACCTCAAGGGCTAGCGGTGAGCAGTTCTTC.

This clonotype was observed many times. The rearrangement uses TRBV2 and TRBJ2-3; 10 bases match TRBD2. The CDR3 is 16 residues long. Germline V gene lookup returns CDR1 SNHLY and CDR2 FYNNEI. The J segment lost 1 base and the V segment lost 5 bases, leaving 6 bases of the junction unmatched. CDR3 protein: CASSLILAGRTDTQYF. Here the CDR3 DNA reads TGTGCCAGCAGTTTAATACTAGCGGGACGCACAGATACGCAGTATTTT.